This is a list of T cell receptor beta chains from one sample in a study of blood T cell repertoires in COVID-19. This table comes from immunoSEQ multiplex PCR, and its TCRdb copy is limited to in-frame clones, with some not included. The repertoire has roughly 250,000 clones, 70% to 90% of them found once; the top ten carry roughly 1.2%. Sequences were obtained from PBMCs or T cells enriched from blood (not recorded which). These receptors were obtained from a middle-aged woman with acute COVID-19. The CDR3 runs from the conserved cysteine through the conserved F or W. The D gene is left open where the match is weak.

cdr3_nt: TGTGCCAGCAGTGAAGCGCCGGCAGGGGCCTATTTAAAACTGTTTTTT
cdr3_aa: CASSEAPAGAYLKLFF
cdr3_length: 16
j_call: TRBJ1-4
d_call: .
v_call: TRBV2

cdr3_nt: TGCGCCAGCAGCCAACATGGGGGCGCGAATGGCTACACCTTC
cdr3_aa: CASSQHGGANGYTF
cdr3_length: 14
j_call: TRBJ1-2
d_call: .
v_call: TRBV4-3

cdr3_nt: TGTGCCAGTAGTACAGGGGGCCGGACTAGCGGGAGAAATGAGCAGTTCTTC
cdr3_aa: CASSTGGRTSGRNEQFF
cdr3_length: 17
j_call: TRBJ2-1
d_call: TRBD2
v_call: TRBV19

cdr3_nt: TGTGCCAGTAGCCTGGGGCACCTACAAGAGACCCAGTACTTC
cdr3_aa: CASSLGHLQETQYF
cdr3_length: 14
j_call: TRBJ2-5
d_call: .
v_call: TRBV19

cdr3_nt: TGTGCCAGCAGTATCCCAGGGGGTGGTGGCTACACCTTC
cdr3_aa: CASSIPGGGGYTF
cdr3_length: 13
j_call: TRBJ1-2
d_call: TRBD1
v_call: TRBV6-5

cdr3_nt: TGTGCCAGTAGTGTCGGGTATGGCTACACCTTC
cdr3_aa: CASSVGYGYTF
cdr3_length: 11
j_call: TRBJ1-2
d_call: .
v_call: TRBV19

cdr3_nt: TGTGCCAGCTCAGAGCTAGCGGGAGCAGAACTCTCAAGGAGGGATACGCAGTATTTT
cdr3_aa: CASSELAGAELSRRDTQYF
cdr3_length: 19
j_call: TRBJ2-3
d_call: TRBD2
v_call: TRBV18

cdr3_nt: TGTGCCATCAGTGGGACAGGGAAGAATGAAAAACTGTTTTTT
cdr3_aa: CAISGTGKNEKLFF
cdr3_length: 14
j_call: TRBJ1-4
d_call: TRBD1
v_call: TRBV10-3

cdr3_nt: TGCAGCGTCCGCGAAGGGACAGGGGTAGGGACCCAGTACTTC
cdr3_aa: CSVREGTGVGTQYF
cdr3_length: 14
j_call: TRBJ2-5
d_call: TRBD1
v_call: TRBV29-1

cdr3_nt: TGTGCCAGCAGTGACCAGGCGGGCCTTACGCAGTATTTT
cdr3_aa: CASSDQAGLTQYF
cdr3_length: 13
j_call: TRBJ2-3
d_call: .
v_call: TRBV6-4

cdr3_nt: TGTGCCAGCAGTTTCTTACGGGACAGGGGGGATCAGCCCCAGCATTTT
cdr3_aa: CASSFLRDRGDQPQHF
cdr3_length: 16
j_call: TRBJ1-5
d_call: TRBD1
v_call: TRBV28

cdr3_nt: TGTGCCAGCAGTCCCCCCTCGACTAGCGGGAGGAGTGAGCAGTTCTTC
cdr3_aa: CASSPPSTSGRSEQFF
cdr3_length: 16
j_call: TRBJ2-1
d_call: TRBD2
v_call: TRBV28

cdr3_nt: TGTGCCAGCAGTTCGGATCAGGGGAACATTCAGTACTTC
cdr3_aa: CASSSDQGNIQYF
cdr3_length: 13
j_call: TRBJ2-4
d_call: .
v_call: TRBV7-3

cdr3_nt: TGTGCCAGCAGCTTGATGGTACGGCAGGGCTCCGGGGAGCTGTTTTTT
cdr3_aa: CASSLMVRQGSGELFF
cdr3_length: 16
j_call: TRBJ2-2
d_call: .
v_call: TRBV5-4

cdr3_nt: TGTGCCAGCCGCACCTCAGGGGCCTACGAGCAGTACTTC
cdr3_aa: CASRTSGAYEQYF
cdr3_length: 13
j_call: TRBJ2-7
d_call: .
v_call: TRBV5-6

cdr3_nt: TGTGCCAGCTCACCCTTGACAGAGGATGGCTACACCTTC
cdr3_aa: CASSPLTEDGYTF
cdr3_length: 13
j_call: TRBJ1-2
d_call: .
v_call: TRBV18